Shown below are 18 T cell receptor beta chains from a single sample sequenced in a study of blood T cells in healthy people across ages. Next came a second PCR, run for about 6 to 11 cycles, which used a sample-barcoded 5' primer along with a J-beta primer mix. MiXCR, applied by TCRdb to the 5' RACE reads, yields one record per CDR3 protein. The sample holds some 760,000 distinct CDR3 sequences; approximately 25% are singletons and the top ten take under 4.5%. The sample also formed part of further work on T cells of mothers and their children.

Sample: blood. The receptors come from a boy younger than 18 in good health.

CDR3 amino acids: CATSDQDTFGEKLFF. CDR3 nucleotide sequence: TGTGCCACCAGTGATCAGGACACCTTTGGAGAAAAACTGTTTTTT. J is TRBJ1-4 and V is TRBV24-1; the D gene is possibly TRBD1 (5 bases). This CDR3 is 15 amino acids long. The germline V gene has CDR1 KGHDR and CDR2 SFDVKD. Deletions cut 3 bases from V and 8 bases from J, with 15 bases between.

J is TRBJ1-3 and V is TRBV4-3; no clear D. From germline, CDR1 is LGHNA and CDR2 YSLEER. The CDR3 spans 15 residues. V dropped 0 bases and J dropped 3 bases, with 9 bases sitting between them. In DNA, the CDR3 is TGCGCCAGCAGCCAAGATTTACAGATTGGAAACACCATATATTTT. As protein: CASSQDLQIGNTIYF.

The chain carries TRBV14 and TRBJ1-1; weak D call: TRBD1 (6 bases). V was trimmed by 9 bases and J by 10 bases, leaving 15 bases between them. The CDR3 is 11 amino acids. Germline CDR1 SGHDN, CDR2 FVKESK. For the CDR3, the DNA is TGTGCCAGAAAACAGGGCCGGGGAGCTTTCTTT. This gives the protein CARKQGRGAFF.

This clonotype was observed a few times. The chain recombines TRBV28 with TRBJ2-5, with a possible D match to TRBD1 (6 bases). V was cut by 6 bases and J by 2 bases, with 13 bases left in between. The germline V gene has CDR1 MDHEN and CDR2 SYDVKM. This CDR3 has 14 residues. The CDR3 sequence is CASSRDRRQETQYF. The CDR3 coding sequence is TGTGCCAGCAGCCGTGACAGGAGACAAGAGACCCAGTACTTC.

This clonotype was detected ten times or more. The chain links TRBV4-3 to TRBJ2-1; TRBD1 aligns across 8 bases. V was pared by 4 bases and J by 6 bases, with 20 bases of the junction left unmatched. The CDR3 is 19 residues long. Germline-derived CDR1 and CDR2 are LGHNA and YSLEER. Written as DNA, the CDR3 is TGCGCCAGCAGCCCCGACGGGCAGGGGGCTTTAAAACAGAGCAATGAGCAGTTCTTC. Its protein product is CASSPDGQGALKQSNEQFF.

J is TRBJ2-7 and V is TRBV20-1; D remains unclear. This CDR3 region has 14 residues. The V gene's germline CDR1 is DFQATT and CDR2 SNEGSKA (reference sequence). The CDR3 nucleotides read TGCAATGCCCAAACGGTGCAGGACCCCTACGAGCAGTACTTC. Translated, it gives CNAQTVQDPYEQYF.

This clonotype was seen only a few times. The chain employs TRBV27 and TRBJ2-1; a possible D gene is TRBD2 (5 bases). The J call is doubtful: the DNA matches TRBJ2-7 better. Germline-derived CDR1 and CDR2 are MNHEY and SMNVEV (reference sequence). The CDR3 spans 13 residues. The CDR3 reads CASRSEVSYEQYF. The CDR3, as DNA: TGTGCCAGCCGTTCGGAGGTCTCCTACGAGCAGTACTTC.

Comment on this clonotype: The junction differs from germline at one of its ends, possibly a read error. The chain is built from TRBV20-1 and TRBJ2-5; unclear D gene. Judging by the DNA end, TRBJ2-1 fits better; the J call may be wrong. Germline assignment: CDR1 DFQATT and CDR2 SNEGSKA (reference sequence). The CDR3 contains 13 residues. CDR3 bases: TGCAGTGCTGGAGACCGACTCTACAATGAGCAGTTCTTC. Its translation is CSAGDRLYNEQFF.

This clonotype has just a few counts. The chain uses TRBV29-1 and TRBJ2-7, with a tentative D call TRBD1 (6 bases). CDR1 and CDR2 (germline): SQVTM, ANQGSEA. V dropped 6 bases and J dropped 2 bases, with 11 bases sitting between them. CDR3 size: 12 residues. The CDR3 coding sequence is TGCAGCGTGACAGGTATCCCCTACGAGCAGTACTTC. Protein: CSVTGIPYEQYF.

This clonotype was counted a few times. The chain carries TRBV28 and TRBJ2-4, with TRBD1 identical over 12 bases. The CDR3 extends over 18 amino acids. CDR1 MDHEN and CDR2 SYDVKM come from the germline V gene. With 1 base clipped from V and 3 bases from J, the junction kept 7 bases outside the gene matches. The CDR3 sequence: CASSLSRDRGRVKNIQYF. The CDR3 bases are TGTGCCAGCAGTTTATCCAGGGACAGGGGGCGCGTCAAAAACATTCAGTACTTC. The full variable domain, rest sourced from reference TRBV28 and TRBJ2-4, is DVKVTQSSRYLVKRTGEKVFLECVQDMDHENMFWYRQDPGLGLRLIYFSYDVKMKEKGDIPEGYSVSREKKERFSLILESASTNQTSMYLCASSLSRDRGRVKNIQYFGAGTRLSVL.

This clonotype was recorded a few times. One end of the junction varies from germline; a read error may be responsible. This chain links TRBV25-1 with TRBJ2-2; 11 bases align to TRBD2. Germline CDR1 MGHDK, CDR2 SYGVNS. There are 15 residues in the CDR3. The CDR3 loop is CASRVTSGDTGKLFF. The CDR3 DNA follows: TGTGCCAGCAGGGTGACTAGCGGGGACACCGGGAAGCTGTTTTTT. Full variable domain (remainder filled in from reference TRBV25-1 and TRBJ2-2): EADIYQTPRYLVIGTGKKITLECSQTMGHDKMYWYQQDPGMELHLIHYSYGVNSTEKGDLSSESTVSRIRTEHFPLTLESARPSHTSQYLCASRVTSGDTGKLFFGEGSRLTVL.

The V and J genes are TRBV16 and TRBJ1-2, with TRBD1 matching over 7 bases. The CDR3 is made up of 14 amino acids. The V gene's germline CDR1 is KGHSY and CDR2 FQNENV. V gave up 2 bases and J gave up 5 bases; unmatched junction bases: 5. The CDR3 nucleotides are TGTGCCAGCAGCCAAACGACAGGGAAATATGGCTACACCTTC. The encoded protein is CASSQTTGKYGYTF.

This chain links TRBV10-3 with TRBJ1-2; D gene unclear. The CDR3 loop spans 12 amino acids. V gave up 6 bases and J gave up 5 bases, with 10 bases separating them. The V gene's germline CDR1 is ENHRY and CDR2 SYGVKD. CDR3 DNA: TGTGCCATCAGCGAGGGTGGTTATGGCTACACCTTC. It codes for CAISEGGYGYTF.

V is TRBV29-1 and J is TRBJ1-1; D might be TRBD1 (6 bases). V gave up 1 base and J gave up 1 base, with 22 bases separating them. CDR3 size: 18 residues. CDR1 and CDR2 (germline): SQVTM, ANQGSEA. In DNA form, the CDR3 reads TGCAGCGTTGAAGTGGGGGGGGGGCTGGTTCTGAGGAACACTGAAGCTTTCTTT. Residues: CSVEVGGGLVLRNTEAFF.

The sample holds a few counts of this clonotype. The CDR3 DNA is TGTGCCAGCAGTCCGGGGGACAGGAGGGGAGAGACCCAGTACTTC. It yields the protein CASSPGDRRGETQYF. The genes are TRBV12-3 or TRBV12-4 and TRBJ2-5; 8 bases map to TRBD1. The V segment lost 5 bases and the J segment 4 bases; nucleotides outside the gene matches: 9. The CDR3 runs to 15 residues.

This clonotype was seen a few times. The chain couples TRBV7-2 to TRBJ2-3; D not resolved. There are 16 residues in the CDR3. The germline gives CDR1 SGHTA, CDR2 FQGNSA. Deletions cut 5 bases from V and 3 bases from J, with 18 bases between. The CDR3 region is CASSPQVSRQTDTQYF. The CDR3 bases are TGTGCCAGCAGCCCCCAGGTTTCGCGACAAACAGATACGCAGTATTTT.

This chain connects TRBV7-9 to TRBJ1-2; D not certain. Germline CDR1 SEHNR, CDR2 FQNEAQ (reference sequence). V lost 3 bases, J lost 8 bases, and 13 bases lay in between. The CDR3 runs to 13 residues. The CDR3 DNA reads TGTGCCAGCAGCTTCCCCCAGACGGGAGGCTACACCTTC. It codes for CASSFPQTGGYTF.

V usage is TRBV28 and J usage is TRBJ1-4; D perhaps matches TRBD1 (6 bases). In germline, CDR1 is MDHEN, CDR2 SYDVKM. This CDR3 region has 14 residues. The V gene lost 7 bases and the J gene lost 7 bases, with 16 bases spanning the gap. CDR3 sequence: CASTNRAASEKLFF. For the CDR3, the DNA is TGTGCCAGCACCAACAGGGCGGCAAGTGAAAAACTGTTTTTT. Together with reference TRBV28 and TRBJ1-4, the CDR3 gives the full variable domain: DVKVTQSSRYLVKRTGEKVFLECVQDMDHENMFWYRQDPGLGLRLIYFSYDVKMKEKGDIPEGYSVSREKKERFSLILESASTNQTSMYLCASTNRAASEKLFFGSGTQLSVL.